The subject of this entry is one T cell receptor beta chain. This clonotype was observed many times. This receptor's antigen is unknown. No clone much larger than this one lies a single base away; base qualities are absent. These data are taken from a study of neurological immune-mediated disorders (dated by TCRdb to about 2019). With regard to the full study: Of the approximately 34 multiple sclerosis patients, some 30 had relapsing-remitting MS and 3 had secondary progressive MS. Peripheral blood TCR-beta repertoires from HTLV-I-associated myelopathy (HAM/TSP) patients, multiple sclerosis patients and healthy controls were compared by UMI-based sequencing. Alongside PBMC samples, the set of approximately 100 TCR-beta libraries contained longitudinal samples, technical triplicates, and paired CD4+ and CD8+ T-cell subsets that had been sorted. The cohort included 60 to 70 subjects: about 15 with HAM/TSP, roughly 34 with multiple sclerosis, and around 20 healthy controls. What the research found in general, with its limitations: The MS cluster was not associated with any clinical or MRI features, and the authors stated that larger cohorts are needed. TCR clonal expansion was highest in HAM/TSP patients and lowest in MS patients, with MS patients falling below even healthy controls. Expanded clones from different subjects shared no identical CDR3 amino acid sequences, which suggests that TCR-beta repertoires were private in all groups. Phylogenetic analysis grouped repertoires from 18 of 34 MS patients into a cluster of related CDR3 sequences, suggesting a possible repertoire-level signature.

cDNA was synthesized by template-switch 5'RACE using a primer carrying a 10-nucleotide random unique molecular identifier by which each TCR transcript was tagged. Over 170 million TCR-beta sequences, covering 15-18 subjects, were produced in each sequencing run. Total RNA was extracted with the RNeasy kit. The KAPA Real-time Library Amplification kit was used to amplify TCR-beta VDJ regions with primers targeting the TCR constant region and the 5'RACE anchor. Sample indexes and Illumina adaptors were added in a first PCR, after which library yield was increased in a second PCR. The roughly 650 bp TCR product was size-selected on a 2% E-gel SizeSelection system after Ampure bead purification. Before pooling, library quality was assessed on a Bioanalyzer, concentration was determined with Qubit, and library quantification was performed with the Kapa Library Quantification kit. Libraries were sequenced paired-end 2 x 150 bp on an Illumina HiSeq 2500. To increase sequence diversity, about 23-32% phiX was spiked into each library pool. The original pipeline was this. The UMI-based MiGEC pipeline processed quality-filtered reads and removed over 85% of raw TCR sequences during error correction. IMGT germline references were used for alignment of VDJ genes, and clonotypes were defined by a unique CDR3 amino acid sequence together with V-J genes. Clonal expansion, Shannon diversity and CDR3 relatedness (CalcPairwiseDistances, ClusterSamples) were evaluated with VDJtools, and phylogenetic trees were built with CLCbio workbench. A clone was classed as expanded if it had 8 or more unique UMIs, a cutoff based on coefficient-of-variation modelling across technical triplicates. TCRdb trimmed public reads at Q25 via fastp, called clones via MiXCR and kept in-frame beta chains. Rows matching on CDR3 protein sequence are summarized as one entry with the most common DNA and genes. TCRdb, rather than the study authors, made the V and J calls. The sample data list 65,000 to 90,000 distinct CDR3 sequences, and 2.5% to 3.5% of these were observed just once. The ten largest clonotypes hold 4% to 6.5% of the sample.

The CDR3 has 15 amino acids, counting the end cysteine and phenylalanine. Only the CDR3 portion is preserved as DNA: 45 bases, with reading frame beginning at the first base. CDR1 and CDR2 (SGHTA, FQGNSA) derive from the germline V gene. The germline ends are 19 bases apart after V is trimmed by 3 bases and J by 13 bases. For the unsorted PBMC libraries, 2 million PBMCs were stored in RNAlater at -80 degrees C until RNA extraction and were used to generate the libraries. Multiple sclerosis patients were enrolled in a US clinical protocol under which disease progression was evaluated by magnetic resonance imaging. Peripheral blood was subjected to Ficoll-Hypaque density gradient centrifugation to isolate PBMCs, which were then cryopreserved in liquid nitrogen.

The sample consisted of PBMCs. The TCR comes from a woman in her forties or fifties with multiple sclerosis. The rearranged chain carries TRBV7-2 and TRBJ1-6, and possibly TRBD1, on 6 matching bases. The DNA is TGTGCCAGCAGCTTCGAAGGCAGGGGAGGGTCGCCCCTCCACTTT. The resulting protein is CASSFEGRGGSPLHF.